This T cell receptor beta chain was recovered during a study of shared clonotypes between healthy human individuals. Germline-derived CDR1 and CDR2 are MGHRA and YSYEKL. V lost 0 bases to trimming and J lost 4 bases, with 12 bases between them. The CDR3 contains 15 residues. The quantity of DNA used in unsorted PBMC replicate PCRs was approximately 300 ng, corresponding to tens of thousands of T cell genomes. Method: immunoSEQ multiplex PCR; TCRdb's copy keeps in-frame clones and lacks some. The table has fewer than 650,000 clones, around three quarters seen once; the top ten hold more than 10%. Sequenced: PBMCs. The clonotype originates from a woman in her thirties or forties in good health. Some clones in this sample may be carry-over from other donors' samples. This chain uses TRBV4-1 with TRBJ1-2; maybe TRBD1 (5 bases). The CDR3 reads CASSQDQGVGYGYTF. CDR3 nucleotides: TGCGCCAGCAGCCAAGATCAGGGTGTGGGCTATGGCTACACCTTC.